The 18 T cell receptor beta chains reported below all come from one sample, sequenced in a study of tumor-infiltrating lymphocytes in primary liver carcinoma. From around 0.5 ug of total RNA, TCR beta-specific cDNA was reverse-transcribed using a constant-region primer. Three rounds of nested multiplex PCR with slightly modified ARM-PCR produced TCR beta libraries. Two initial PCR rounds of about 9 cycles each paired TRBV1-TRBV30 forward primers with a C-beta reverse primer. TCRdb recomputed calls from the multiplex PCR reads with MiXCR, one row per CDR3 protein. The table records approximately 110,000 distinct CDR3 sequences, roughly 69% of them present only once. Unsorted bulk tissue, roughly 20-33 mg of it, served as the source for co-extraction of RNA and DNA. Sequencing was carried out using liver tumor tissue from sampling region 1. Documented subset: tumor region T1, superior pole. All receptors derive from an older woman with primary liver carcinoma and hepatitis B virus infection.

As for this clonotype: One junction end does not reproduce the germline sequence, and a read error may be involved. J is TRBJ2-3 and V is TRBV11-2; a weak D match, TRBD2 (5 bases). The CDR3 spans 16 residues. Germline V gene lookup returns CDR1 SGHAT and CDR2 FQNNGV. This CDR3 is CASSSPPSYFKDTQYF. CDR3 bases: TGTGCCAGCAGCTCACCCCCTAGCTACTTCAAAGATACACAGTATTTT. The whole variable domain, filled in from reference TRBV11-2 and TRBJ2-3, reads EAGVAQSPRYKIIEKRQSVAFWCNPISGHATLYWYQQILGQGPKLLIQFQNNGVVDDSQLPKDRFSAERLKGVDSTLKIQPAKLEDSAVYLCASSSPPSYFKDTQYFGPGTRLTVL.

V is TRBV7-3 and J is TRBJ1-1; TRBD1 is a possible D gene (5 bases). Trimming removed 0 bases from V and 4 bases from J, with 9 bases in between. This CDR3 region has 14 residues. CDR1 is SGHTA, CDR2 FQGTGA, per germline. CDR3 bases: TGTGCCAGCAGCTTAACGGGTGGGGGCACTGAAGCTTTCTTT. Encoded protein: CASSLTGGGTEAFF.

The chain uses TRBV2 and TRBJ1-1; D unclear. From germline, CDR1 is SNHLY and CDR2 FYNNEI. With 2 bases removed from V and 5 bases from J, the gap between germline ends came to 15 bases. This CDR3 is built from 15 residues. Written as DNA, the CDR3 is TGTGCCAGCAGTGAAAGTACCAGAAGCTTGACTGAAGCTTTCTTT. Translating gives CASSESTRSLTEAFF.

This clonotype was seen a handful of times. The gene calls are TRBV11-1 and TRBJ2-7, with TRBD2 matching 10 bases. V lost 9 bases and J lost 0; bases outside the gene matches: 8. CDR1 is SGHAT, CDR2 FQDESV, per germline (reference sequence). The CDR3 is 15 residues long. The CDR3 bases are TGTGCCAGTAGCAGGCGGACTAGCGGCTCCTACGAGCAGTACTTC. It translates to CASSRRTSGSYEQYF. The full variable domain, with the rest looked up from reference TRBV11-1 and TRBJ2-7, is EAEVAQSPRYKITEKSQAVAFWCDPISGHATLYWYRQILGQGPELLVQFQDESVVDDSQLPKDRFSAERLKGVDSTLKIQPAELGDSAMYLCASSRRTSGSYEQYFGPGTRLTVT.

The rearrangement joins TRBV11-2 to TRBJ1-1; 8 nucleotides match TRBD1. Losses at the gene ends were 4 bases for V and 5 bases for J; bases not matched to a gene: 3. CDR3 size: 13 residues. Germline V gene data show CDR1 as SGHAT and CDR2 as FQNNGV. The CDR3 loop reads CASSSGTGTEAFF. CDR3 nucleotides: TGTGCCAGCAGCTCAGGGACAGGTACTGAAGCTTTCTTT.

This clonotype occurred many times. The chain uses TRBV12-3 or TRBV12-4 and TRBJ2-5; 10 bases agree with TRBD2. This CDR3 comprises 16 residues. The V gene end was trimmed by 6 bases and the J gene end by 4 bases; junction bases not matched to a gene: 11. This chain's CDR3 is CASRALAGGWGETQYF. CDR3 DNA: TGTGCCAGCAGGGCTTTAGCGGGAGGTTGGGGAGAGACCCAGTACTTC.

V is TRBV7-9 and J is TRBJ2-5, with D unclear. The germline V gene encodes CDR1 SEHNR and CDR2 FQNEAQ (reference sequence). The CDR3 length is 14 residues. Trimming removed 0 bases at V and 11 bases at J, with 16 bases between. The CDR3 nucleotides are TGTGCCAGCAGCTTAGCAAAGAGTCAAGAGCCACAGTACTTC. Translating gives CASSLAKSQEPQYF. The variable domain in full, completed from reference TRBV7-9 and TRBJ2-5, reads DTGVSQNPRHKITKRGQNVTFRCDPISEHNRLYWYRQTLGQGPEFLTYFQNEAQLEKSRLLSDRFSAERPKGSFSTLEIQRTEQGDSAMYLCASSLAKSQEPQYFGPGTRLLVL.

This chain joins TRBV5-1 and TRBJ2-6, with 7 bases lining up with TRBD2. With V trimmed by 7 bases and J by 6 bases, 13 bases remained unmatched. This CDR3 spans 16 amino acids. Germline-derived CDR1 and CDR2 are SGHRS and YFSETQ. The CDR3 coding sequence is TGCGCCAGCCGCCCCAGAGGGAGGGGTGAGGCCAACGTCCTGACTTTC. Protein sequence: CASRPRGRGEANVLTF. The complete variable domain, with remaining parts taken from reference TRBV5-1 and TRBJ2-6, reads KAGVTQTPRYLIKTRGQQVTLSCSPISGHRSVSWYQQTPGQGLQFLFEYFSETQRNKGNFPGRFSGRQFSNSRSEMNVSTLELGDSALYLCASRPRGRGEANVLTFGAGSRLTVL.

This sequence joins TRBV11-2 and TRBJ1-5; D is uncertain. This CDR3 is 15 amino acids long. The V gene's germline CDR1 is SGHAT and CDR2 FQNNGV. V was pared by 6 bases and J by 5 bases, with 17 bases between. The CDR3 DNA reads as TGTGCCAGCAGTGTCCTGATGGGAGGAGATCAGCCCCAGCATTTT. It is translated as CASSVLMGGDQPQHF.

Of note for this clonotype: Since a much larger clone is just one base distant, this may be a read error. V is TRBV12-3 or TRBV12-4 and J is TRBJ2-1; perhaps TRBD2 as D (6 bases). This CDR3 comprises 14 residues. The DNA for the CDR3 is TGTGCCAGCAATCCCGGGAGTTTCTACAGTGAGCAGTTCTTC. This translates into CASNPGSFYSEQFF.

In regard to this clonotype: A read error may produce the germline difference seen at one junction end. The genes are TRBV29-1 and TRBJ1-3; D is undetermined. The CDR3 consists of 14 residues. Germline CDR1 is SQVTM and CDR2 is ANQGSEA. CDR3 nucleotide sequence: TGCAGCGTTCTCGACTTGAGCTCTGGAAACACCATACATTTT. Protein: CSVLDLSSGNTIHF.

Comments on this clonotype: The missing conserved phenylalanine or tryptophan at the end of this CDR3 makes a read error likely. The gene calls are TRBV28 and TRBJ2-5; D unresolved. Trimming cost V 2 bases and J 5 bases, with 6 bases left between them. Germline V gene sequence: CDR1 MDHEN, CDR2 SYDVKM. This CDR3 is 12 amino acids long. CDR3 nucleotides: TGTGCCAGCAGTTTACTACGGGAGACCCAGTACCTC. Protein sequence: CASSLLRETQYL.

Concerning this clonotype itself: This likely comes from a read error, as the CDR3 has no conserved phenylalanine or tryptophan at its end. The chain employs TRBV6-4 and TRBJ2-3; no firm D call. The CDR3 length is 14 residues. Germline loops: CDR1 MRHNA, CDR2 SNTAGT. The CDR3 reads CASRLTGSIDMQYS. CDR3 DNA: TGTGCCAGCAGACTGACGGGCAGCATAGATATGCAGTATTCT.

This clonotype was picked up many times. This chain links TRBV5-5 with TRBJ2-3; D unclear. The germline gives CDR1 SGHKS, CDR2 YYEKEE (reference sequence). The CDR3 is 14 residues long. Trimming took off 4 bases at V and 4 bases at J, with 13 bases between the two ends. CDR3 in DNA: TGTGCCAGCAGCACCCTAATCCCGCCAGATACGCAGTATTTT. It codes for CASSTLIPPDTQYF.

This clonotype appeared once. A much more abundant neighbour one base away suggests this may be a read error. The V gene is TRBV6-6, the J gene TRBJ1-2, with 7 bases fitting TRBD1. Germline CDR1 reads MNHNY; CDR2 reads SVGAGI (reference sequence). The CDR3 covers 15 residues. The CDR3: CAGSPRGGTNYGYTF. As DNA, the CDR3 is TGTGCCGGCAGCCCCAGGGGGGGAACTAACTATGGCTACACCTTC.

For this clonotype: A much bigger clone sits one base away, suggesting this may be a read error. The V and J genes are TRBV6-6 and TRBJ1-5; D not resolved. Looked up from germline, CDR1 is MNHNY and CDR2 is SVGAGI (reference sequence). The CDR3 consists of 13 residues. In DNA form, the CDR3 reads TGTGCCAGCACCGGACGGGTCAATCAGCCCCATCATTTT. This translates into CASTGRVNQPHHF.

On this clonotype itself: Its ends do not fully match the called genes, so a read error is possible. As DNA, the CDR3 is TGTGCTAGCAGTTTAGGGCACAAGAACTCTGAAGCTTTCTTT. Translation: CASSLGHKNSEAFF. The rearrangement uses TRBV12-3 or TRBV12-4 and TRBJ1-1; D remains unclear. The CDR3 runs to 14 residues.

This clonotype was found a few times. With a much larger clone just one base away, this may be a read error. No conserved phenylalanine or tryptophan is present at the end of the CDR3, so a read error is the likely explanation. CDR3 protein: CASVGSPAKNIQYL. The CDR3 DNA sequence: TGTGCCAGCGTGGGTTCCCCAGCCAAAAACATTCAGTACCTC. J is TRBJ2-4 and V is TRBV6-1; the D is unclear. The CDR3 consists of 14 residues. V dropped 8 bases and J dropped 0 bases, with 11 bases sitting between them. Germline lookup yields CDR1 MNHNS and CDR2 SASEGT.